Listed below are T cell receptor beta chains from one sample, sequenced in a study of T cell repertoires in cytomegalovirus infection. Each CDR3 protein is one row after TCRdb ran MiXCR on the reads. The sample has under 130,000 distinct CDR3 sequences; around 40% are singletons. What these receptors recognize is not known. This specimen was CD8+ T cells from cultured PBMCs, taken from culture after CMV antigen stimulation. These receptors all stem from a human donor in good health (CMV status not recorded). Some clones in this sample may be carry-over from other donors' samples. Each CDR3 is given with its conserved first and last residue. The D gene is left open where the match is weak. For some rows the clone size is stated as once, few or many, or as a class when expanded; others skip it.

DNA	CDR3	V	J	size	D
TGTGCCAGCAGCTTTCTGGGACAGGGTTTTGGGGCCAACGTCCTGACTTTC	CASSFLGQGFGANVLTF	TRBV5-6	TRBJ2-6	many	TRBD1
TGTGCCACCAGTAGAGAAGCGGGGCTAGAGACCCAGTACTTC	CATSREAGLETQYF	TRBV24-1	TRBJ2-5	.	TRBD2
TGTGCCAGCAGCGGACAGCCGGGTCCTAACTCCTACGAGCAGTACTTC	CASSGQPGPNSYEQYF	TRBV7-1	TRBJ2-7	few	.
TGTGCCAGCAGTTACGGCAGGGACTCCTACGAGCAGTACTTC	CASSYGRDSYEQYF	TRBV6-5	TRBJ2-7	few	.
TGTGCCAGCAGCTTAAAGGCCAACCCGAATGAGCAGTTCTTC	CASSLKANPNEQFF	TRBV7-7	TRBJ2-1	few	.
TGCGCCAGCAGCCATCCCGAACCGACAGGCCGGGCGATCGATGGCTACACCTTC	CASSHPEPTGRAIDGYTF	TRBV4-1	TRBJ1-2	few	.
TGTGCCAGCAGTACATTAGCGGGGGGCAATGAGCAGTTCTTC	CASSTLAGGNEQFF	TRBV6-1	TRBJ2-1	many	TRBD2
TGCGCCAGCAGCCATAACAGGGGAGGTCAGCCCCAGCATTTT	CASSHNRGGQPQHF	TRBV4-1	TRBJ1-5	.	TRBD1
TGTGCCAGCAGCTTTGGGGGCGTCACTGAAGCTTTCTTT	CASSFGGVTEAFF	TRBV7-3	TRBJ1-1	.	.
TGTGCCAGCGGGGACCGTGGAAACACCATATATTTT	CASGDRGNTIYF	TRBV6-6	TRBJ1-3	.	.
TGTGCCAGCAGTCCAGGGATGAGCACTGAAGCTTTCTTT	CASSPGMSTEAFF	TRBV6-5	TRBJ1-1	.	.
TGCGCCAGCAGCCAAGATGTGGGGGTAGGAACTGAAGCTTTCTTT	CASSQDVGVGTEAFF	TRBV4-1	TRBJ1-1	.	.
TGTGCCAGCAGTTTTGGGGTCAGATTGACCGGGGAGCTGTTTTTT	CASSFGVRLTGELFF	TRBV12-3/TRBV12-4	TRBJ2-2	.	.
TGTGCCAGCAGCCACAGGGAGCCCAATTTCTACAATGAGCAGTTCTTC	CASSHREPNFYNEQFF	TRBV14	TRBJ2-1	.	.
TGTGCCAGCAGCTTAGCGGTTCGGGGGCCGGACCCCCTAGGAGTGAACACTGAAGCTTTCTTT	CASSLAVRGPDPLGVNTEAFF	TRBV7-6	TRBJ1-1	few	.
TGTGCCACCAGTGATTTGGACAGTCTGAGCTCCTATAATTCACCCCTCCACTTT	CATSDLDSLSSYNSPLHF	TRBV24-1	TRBJ1-6	.	.
TGCGCCAGCAGCTTGGCCGGGCCTCAGGTGGATGGCTACACCTTC	CASSLAGPQVDGYTF	TRBV5-1	TRBJ1-2	.	.
TGTGCCAGCAGTGAATTCCCCGCTACGCCGGGCTATGGCTACACCTTC	CASSEFPATPGYGYTF	TRBV2	TRBJ1-2	.	.
TGTGCCAGCAGTGAATACCCAGGTTCACCCCTCCACTTT	CASSEYPGSPLHF	TRBV6-1	TRBJ1-6	.	.
TGCGCCAGCAGCCAGGGGAGGGTCTCCTACGAGCAGTACTTC	CASSQGRVSYEQYF	TRBV4-1	TRBJ2-7	.	TRBD2